These T cell receptor beta chains were read from a single sample in a study of blood T cell repertoires in COVID-19. Profiling relied on immunoSEQ multiplex PCR, and the TCRdb table lists in-frame clones only, not all of them. The repertoire holds around 250,000 clones, around 90% seen once, with about 2% in the top ten. Sequencing input: peripheral blood. The receptors here all came from an older woman with COVID-19, enrolled during active disease. CDR3s include the opening cysteine and the closing phenylalanine or tryptophan. Fields, in order: V gene, CDR3 length, J gene, clone size, D gene, CDR3 protein, CDR3 DNA. A D gene is named only where the DNA matches it firmly. The size of a clone is reported for some rows only, either as once, few or many, or as a class for expanded clones.

>TRBV30|13|TRBJ1-5|-|-
CAWSVQGDQPQHF
TGTGCCTGGAGTGTACAGGGTGATCAGCCCCAGCATTTT
>TRBV7-2|16|TRBJ1-2|-|TRBD1
CASSLGGTGFRYGYTF
TGTGCCAGCAGCTTAGGTGGGACAGGGTTTCGGTATGGCTACACCTTC
>TRBV9|14|TRBJ2-2|-|-
CASSVQPGPGELFF
TGTGCCAGCAGCGTCCAACCGGGTCCCGGGGAGCTGTTTTTT
>TRBV4-3|14|TRBJ2-2|-|TRBD1
CASSRDRGAGELFF
TGCGCCAGCAGCCGGGACAGGGGAGCCGGGGAGCTGTTTTTT
>TRBV7-9|14|TRBJ2-7|once|-
CASSSDTVIYEQYF
TGTGCCAGCAGCTCGGACACTGTGATATACGAGCAGTACTTC
>TRBV4-1|14|TRBJ1-1|-|-
CASSQGLRSTEAFF
TGCGCCAGCAGCCAGGGACTGAGGAGCACTGAAGCTTTCTTT
>TRBV10-3|16|TRBJ1-6|-|TRBD1
CAISGGQGKDNSPLHF
TGTGCCATCAGCGGTGGACAGGGAAAAGATAATTCACCCCTCCACTTT
>TRBV9|14|TRBJ1-1|-|TRBD1
CASSWGQLNTEAFF
TGTGCCAGCAGTTGGGGACAGTTGAACACTGAAGCTTTCTTT
>TRBV1|17|TRBJ1-1|-|-
CTSSQSTAVLFGTEAFF
TGCACCAGCAGCCAAAGTACAGCCGTCCTTTTTGGCACTGAAGCTTTCTTT
>TRBV11-2|16|TRBJ2-5|-|TRBD2
CASSLIRDYSQKTQYF
TGTGCCAGCAGTTTGATCCGGGACTACTCCCAAAAGACCCAGTACTTC
>TRBV5-6|14|TRBJ1-2|-|TRBD1
CASSFPGQEYDYTF
TGTGCCAGCAGCTTCCCGGGACAGGAATACGACTACACCTTC
>TRBV29-1|11|TRBJ1-2|-|-
CSVDRSYGYTF
TGCAGCGTTGACAGGTCTTATGGCTACACCTTC
>TRBV7-9|14|TRBJ1-2|-|-
CASSFRGPGYGYTF
TGTGCCAGCAGCTTTAGGGGTCCTGGCTATGGCTACACCTTC
>TRBV7-3|14|TRBJ2-1|-|-
CASSLKSGVDEQFF
TGTGCCAGCAGCTTAAAGTCAGGGGTTGATGAGCAGTTCTTC
>TRBV3-1/TRBV3-2|14|TRBJ2-7|-|TRBD2
CASSPGLAGGEQYF
TGTGCCAGCAGCCCCGGACTAGCGGGCGGCGAGCAGTACTTC
>TRBV5-6|13|TRBJ1-1|few|-
CASSLTPTTEAFF
TGTGCCAGCAGCTTGACTCCTACCACTGAAGCTTTCTTT
>TRBV7-2|17|TRBJ2-3|-|TRBD2
CASSLGGLAEVTDTQYF
TGTGCCAGCAGCTTAGGGGGCCTAGCGGAAGTCACAGATACGCAGTATTTT
>TRBV5-1|14|TRBJ1-1|-|-
CASSGAGINTEAFF
TGCGCCAGCAGCGGTGCAGGGATCAACACTGAAGCTTTCTTT
>TRBV2|19|TRBJ2-6|-|TRBD1
CASSVGSIQGTQGANVLTF
TGTGCCAGCAGTGTTGGCTCTATACAGGGGACGCAAGGGGCCAACGTCCTGACTTTC
>TRBV6-5|14|TRBJ2-2|-|TRBD1
CASRDRASLGELFF
TGTGCCAGCCGAGACAGGGCTTCATTGGGGGAGCTGTTTTTT
>TRBV6-1|16|TRBJ2-3|-|-
CASSVTIGSGTDTQYF
TGTGCCAGCAGTGTCACTATCGGGTCCGGAACAGATACGCAGTATTTT
>TRBV7-2|16|TRBJ1-2|-|-
CASSLARVPGPYGYTF
TGTGCCAGCAGCTTGGCGAGAGTCCCAGGCCCCTATGGCTACACCTTC
>TRBV4-3|14|TRBJ1-5|-|-
CASSLTGHNQPQHF
TGCGCCAGCAGCCTTACAGGACACAATCAGCCCCAGCATTTT
>TRBV7-2|15|TRBJ1-6|-|-
CASSLWTDNNSPLHF
TGTGCCAGCAGCTTATGGACAGACAATAATTCACCCCTCCACTTT
>TRBV30|13|TRBJ1-2|few|TRBD1
CAWSVQGAYGYTF
TGTGCCTGGAGTGTACAGGGGGCGTATGGCTACACCTTC
>TRBV7-9|15|TRBJ1-1|-|-
CASSSDGQLNTEAFF
TGTGCCAGCAGCTCAGACGGACAGCTGAACACTGAAGCTTTCTTT
>TRBV5-4|15|TRBJ2-7|-|-
CASSLEATTSYEQYF
TGTGCCAGCAGCTTGGAGGCAACTACCTCCTACGAGCAGTACTTC
>TRBV12-3/TRBV12-4|13|TRBJ1-1|-|-
CASSLGANTEAFF
TGTGCCAGCAGTTTGGGGGCGAACACTGAAGCTTTCTTT
>TRBV6-1|16|TRBJ1-5|-|TRBD1
CASSELAGGVGQPQHF
TGTGCCAGCAGTGAATTAGCAGGGGGCGTAGGTCAGCCCCAGCATTTT
>TRBV4-2|16|TRBJ2-1|-|TRBD2
CASSQDEAGGYNEQFF
TGTGCCAGCAGCCAAGATGAGGCGGGGGGCTACAATGAGCAGTTCTTC
>TRBV27|16|TRBJ2-2|-|TRBD1
CASSLSQTGGTGELFF
TGTGCCAGCAGTTTATCACAGACAGGGGGGACCGGGGAGCTGTTTTTT
>TRBV27|15|TRBJ1-2|-|-
CASSPGTDYVAGYTF
TGTGCCAGCAGCCCCGGGACGGACTATGTGGCCGGCTACACCTTC
>TRBV19|13|TRBJ1-5|-|-
CASSNTPDEPQHF
TGTGCCAGTAGTAATACTCCCGATGAGCCCCAGCATTTT
>TRBV4-3|16|TRBJ2-1|-|TRBD2
CASSQGGGADRGEQFF
TGCGCCAGCAGCCAAGGCGGGGGGGCCGACCGCGGTGAGCAGTTCTTC
>TRBV9|19|TRBJ2-2|-|-
CASSVAGGMGGLGTGELFF
TGTGCCAGCAGCGTAGCTGGGGGAATGGGGGGGCTTGGCACCGGGGAGCTGTTTTTT
>TRBV7-9|16|TRBJ2-3|-|TRBD2
CASSLQLATSTDTQYF
TGTGCCAGCAGCTTACAACTAGCGACTAGCACAGATACGCAGTATTTT
>TRBV4-1|17|TRBJ1-3|-|-
CASSLRGGLASGNTIYF
TGCGCCAGCAGCCTTAGGGGGGGGCTTGCGTCTGGAAACACCATATATTTT
>TRBV5-4|16|TRBJ1-2|-|-
CASRLPPGRGNYGYTF
TGTGCCAGCCGTCTACCACCTGGGCGGGGGAACTATGGCTACACCTTC